One and the same sample provided the 4 T cell receptor beta chains below, sequenced in a study of technical replicates of blood from a handful of donors. Assay: immunoSEQ multiplex PCR; the TCRdb copy retains only in-frame clones and omits some. The sample has 91,000 or so clones, about 96% seen once. Sequencing was performed on T cells isolated from PBMCs. The receptors were gathered from a human donor in good health.

The chain uses TRBV19 and TRBJ1-2, with 9 bases aligning to TRBD1. CDR1 is LNHDA, CDR2 SQIVND, per germline (reference sequence). The junction had 16 bases not matched to a gene; V was cut back by 6 bases and J by 8 bases. CDR3 size: 16 residues. For the CDR3, the DNA is TGTGCCAGTAGACAAGGAGTCGGGACAGGGCTGCAAGGCTACACCTTC. This translates into CASRQGVGTGLQGYTF.

The CDR3 DNA follows: TGTGCTAGTGGTTTCGAGGTTCACTTATTGGCCGGGGAGCTGTTTTTT. This translates into CASGFEVHLLAGELFF. The chain links TRBV12-5 to TRBJ2-2, with D uncertain. The CDR3 loop spans 16 amino acids. V was shortened by 3 bases and J by 6 bases, with 17 bases between the two germline ends. Germline-derived CDR1 and CDR2 are LGHNT and FRNRAP.

This chain links TRBV6-5 with TRBJ1-1; no clear D gene. Germline CDR1 reads MNHEY; CDR2 reads SVGAGI. V dropped 4 bases and J dropped 10 bases, with 16 bases sitting between them. This CDR3 contains 13 residues. The CDR3 DNA sequence: TGTGCCAGCAGTTCTGTGCGGGCGCGGGTAGCTTTCTTT. It yields the protein CASSSVRARVAFF.

This rearrangement joins TRBV28 to TRBJ1-1; D might be TRBD1 (6 bases). V lost 4 bases and J lost 5, with 17 bases in between. The CDR3 runs 15 residues. Germline V CDR1 and CDR2: MDHEN, SYDVKM. The CDR3 region has the DNA TGTGCCAGCAGTTACTCCGGGGGGCGTATGACTGAAGCTTTCTTT. Translating gives CASSYSGGRMTEAFF. Using reference TRBV28 and TRBJ1-1 for the parts outside the CDR3, the full variable domain is DVKVTQSSRYLVKRTGEKVFLECVQDMDHENMFWYRQDPGLGLRLIYFSYDVKMKEKGDIPEGYSVSREKKERFSLILESASTNQTSMYLCASSYSGGRMTEAFFGQGTRLTVV.